This passage covers 10 T cell receptor beta chains from one sample sequenced in a study of blood T cells in healthy people across ages. Together with a sample-barcoded 5' primer, a J-beta primer mix was included in a second PCR lasting 7 to 11 cycles. MiXCR, run by TCRdb on the 5' RACE reads, gives a single entry per CDR3 protein. The data contain around 940,000 distinct CDR3 sequences, about 53% of them singletons. Material: blood. All receptors derive from a woman aged 60 to 75 in good health.

The chain is built from TRBV14 and TRBJ2-3; 7 bases map to TRBD2. CDR1 SGHDN and CDR2 FVKESK come from the germline V gene. The CDR3 has 14 amino acids. V gave up 3 bases and J gave up 3 bases; unmatched junction bases: 3. CDR3 nucleotide sequence: TGTGCCAGCAGCCATGAGCGGGAAACAGATACGCAGTATTTT. It encodes CASSHERETDTQYF.

This rearrangement joins TRBV11-1 to TRBJ2-1; tentatively, D is TRBD2 (6 bases). CDR1 and CDR2 from the germline V gene are SGHAT and FQDESV (reference sequence). This CDR3 region has 17 residues. V lost 5 bases and J lost 0, with 17 bases in between. The CDR3 here is CASSPLYRRDSYNEQFF. CDR3 nucleotide sequence: TGTGCCAGCAGCCCCCTATATAGGCGGGACTCCTACAATGAGCAGTTCTTC.

The rearrangement joins TRBV18 to TRBJ2-6; D possibly corresponds to TRBD2 (6 bases). There are 20 residues in the CDR3. V shed 2 bases and J shed 0 bases, with 20 bases lying between them. The germline gives CDR1 KGHSH, CDR2 LQKENI. The CDR3 sequence is CASSPKGVSGESSGANVLTF. The CDR3, as DNA: TGTGCCAGCTCACCAAAAGGAGTGTCGGGAGAAAGCTCTGGGGCCAACGTCCTGACTTTC.

This clonotype was seen more than once but under ten times. The chain employs TRBV7-8 and TRBJ2-1, with 9 bases aligning to TRBD2. After removal of 6 bases from V and 4 bases from J, the junction contained 10 bases not matched to a gene. The germline V gene has CDR1 SGHVS and CDR2 FQNEAQ. This CDR3 is 16 amino acids long. The CDR3 DNA follows: TGTGCCAGCAGTCCACCGGGGCTAGCGGGATACAATGAGCAGTTCTTC. Translation: CASSPPGLAGYNEQFF.

The chain employs TRBV20-1 and TRBJ2-7; D possibly corresponds to TRBD1 (5 bases). V lost 2 bases and J 3 bases, leaving 11 bases between the germline ends. The germline V gene has CDR1 DFQATT and CDR2 SNEGSKA (reference sequence). This CDR3 comprises 13 residues. CDR3 region: CSARSDSDYEQYF. The DNA of the CDR3 is TGCAGTGCTAGAAGTGACAGTGACTACGAGCAGTACTTC.

This clonotype was detected only a few times. This chain connects TRBV12-3 or TRBV12-4 to TRBJ2-1, with TRBD2 as a possible D gene (6 bases). The CDR3 sequence is 12 residues long. The V gene lost 5 bases and the J gene lost 9 bases, with 11 bases spanning the gap. The CDR3 reads CASSRGTGEQFF. In nucleotides, the CDR3 is TGTGCCAGCAGTCGCGGGACCGGTGAGCAGTTCTTC.

This clonotype appeared many times. J is TRBJ2-7 and V is TRBV7-9; 7 bases line up with TRBD1. Per germline, CDR1 SEHNR and CDR2 FQNEAQ (reference sequence). V lost 2 bases to trimming and J lost 3 bases; unmatched junction nucleotides: 1. This CDR3 has 13 residues. The CDR3 loop reads CASSLTGVYEQYF. DNA for the CDR3: TGTGCCAGCAGCTTAACAGGGGTCTACGAGCAGTACTTC.

The chain has TRBV6-6 and TRBJ2-2; D is unclear. Germline CDR1 MNHNY, CDR2 SVGAGI (reference sequence). The CDR3 spans 16 residues. With 5 bases removed from V and 0 bases from J, the gap between germline ends came to 13 bases. The CDR3: CASSPVVLANTGELFF. CDR3 nucleotide sequence: TGTGCCAGCAGTCCCGTGGTATTAGCGAACACCGGGGAGCTGTTTTTT.

The chain links TRBV28 to TRBJ1-2; tentatively, D is TRBD1 (6 bases). Trimming shortened V by 6 bases and J by 5 bases, and 13 bases separated the two germline ends. The CDR3 runs to 13 residues. The germline CDR1 and CDR2 sequences are MDHEN and SYDVKM. CDR3 DNA sequence: TGTGCCAGCAGGATGGGACAACGGTATGGCTACACCTTC. Translating it yields CASRMGQRYGYTF.

The chain uses TRBV6-2 or TRBV6-3 and TRBJ2-5; 10 nucleotides align to TRBD1. Germline CDR1 is MNHEY and CDR2 is SVGEGT. J was trimmed by 6 bases and V by 10 bases; bases with no gene match: 8. The CDR3 contains 13 residues. The CDR3 reads CATAGTGVKTQYF. CDR3 in DNA: TGTGCCACCGCCGGGACAGGGGTGAAGACCCAGTACTTC.